This T cell receptor beta chain derives from a study of CD8+CD57+ T cells in acquired aplastic anemia (dated by TCRdb to 2016 to 2019). With respect to the entire study: On average, sorted CD4+ and CD8+ cells yielded around 3.4 ug of extracted DNA, with a range of about 0.19 to 30 ug. CD8+CD57+ expansion was defined as a frequency above the mean frequency observed in healthy subjects. Summary of the overall study and its limitations: No significant difference in CD8+ Simpson's diversity was found between patients and healthy controls (P=0.060). Although roughly 29 CD8+ CDR3 sequences were shared by patients and controls, these sequences appeared highly expressed in patients and within the immunodominant clones of patients.

Expansion of CD8+CD57+ cells had been shown by flow cytometry in the patients chosen for sequencing. All patients had severe acquired aplastic anemia diagnosed by International Study of Aplastic Anemia and Agranulocytosis and Camitta criteria. No therapy had been received by the patients at the time of blood sampling. In the study, sorted CD4+ and CD8+ blood T cells from patients with severe aplastic anemia and from healthy subjects underwent deep sequencing of TCR repertoires. Patients were enrolled under clinicaltrials.gov protocols 00001620, 01623167, 00001397, 00071045, 00081523 and 00961064 in the USA. Ficoll-Paque density gradient centrifugation was used to isolate peripheral blood mononuclear cells. Before DNA was extracted, CD4+ and CD8+ T cells were sorted using either FACS or magnetic beads. The sample holds many counts of this clonotype. Its target antigen remains unknown. Qualities for individual bases were not recorded, and no much larger clone is one base off.

From its cysteine to its phenylalanine, the CDR3 spans 15 amino acids. Only the CDR3 portion is preserved as DNA: 45 bases, with reading frame beginning at the first base. Trimming takes 3 bases off V and 3 bases off J; junction bases not matched to a gene: 6. CDR1 and CDR2 are drawn from the germline V gene (reference sequence): DFQATT, SNEGSKA. Profiling of TCR beta VDJ combinations and CDR3 sequences used genomic DNA as the template. An Illumina HiSeq 2000 was used for TCR repertoire sequencing. The source study handled its data this way. TRBV/TRBJ rearrangement plots, CDR3 size and DJ length profiles, and Simpson's diversity index were used to assess repertoires. The most abundant DNA sequence in the deep sequencing data was taken as the immunodominant clone. CDR3 amino acid sequences were screened for sharing across subjects and compared with published repertoires and the VDJdb database. TCRdb took the public reads, trimmed them with fastp at Q25, ran MiXCR for clone calling and kept in-frame beta chains. Rows with a matching CDR3 protein are joined into one entry that keeps the most common DNA and genes. The V and J calls follow TCRdb's processing rather than the paper's. The sample profile shows around 430,000 distinct CDR3 sequences; around 30% of them were found once. The top ten hold around 0.82% of the sample.

This clonotype was obtained from a human donor with aplastic anemia. Sequencing was carried out using sorted CD4+, CD8+, or CD8+CD57+ T cells (not recorded which) from PBMCs. The chain is encoded by TRBV20-1 joined to TRBJ1-5, with 9 central nucleotides matching TRBD1. The nucleotide sequence reads as follows: TGCAGTGCTAGGCCGGGACAGGGATCCAATCAGCCCCAGCATTTT. Its coded protein is CSARPGQGSNQPQHF.